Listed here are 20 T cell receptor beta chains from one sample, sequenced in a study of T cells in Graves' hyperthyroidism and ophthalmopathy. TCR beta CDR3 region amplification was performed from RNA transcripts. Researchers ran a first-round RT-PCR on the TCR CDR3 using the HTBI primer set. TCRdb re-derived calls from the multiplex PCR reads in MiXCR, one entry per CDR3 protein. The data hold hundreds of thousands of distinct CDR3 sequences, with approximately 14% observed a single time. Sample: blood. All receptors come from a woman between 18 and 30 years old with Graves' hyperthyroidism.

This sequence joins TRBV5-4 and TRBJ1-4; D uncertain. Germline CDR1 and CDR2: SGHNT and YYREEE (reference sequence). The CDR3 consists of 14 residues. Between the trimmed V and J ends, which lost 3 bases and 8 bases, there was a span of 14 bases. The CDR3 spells CASSSGGVGEKLFF. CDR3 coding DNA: TGTGCCAGCAGCTCTGGCGGTGTCGGGGAAAAACTGTTTTTT.

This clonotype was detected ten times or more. CDR3 sequence reads: CASSLGDRDNQPQHF. CDR3 in DNA: TGTGCCAGCAGTTTAGGAGACAGGGACAATCAGCCCCAGCATTTT. The J gene is TRBJ1-5, the V gene TRBV12-3 or TRBV12-4, with 7 nucleotides matching TRBD1. V was pared by 1 base and J by 3 bases, with 3 bases of the junction left unmatched. The CDR3 consists of 15 residues.

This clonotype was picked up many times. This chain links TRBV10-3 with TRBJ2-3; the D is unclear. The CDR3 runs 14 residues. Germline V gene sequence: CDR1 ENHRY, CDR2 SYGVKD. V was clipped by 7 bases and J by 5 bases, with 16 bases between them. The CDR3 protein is CAIMATPGKDTQYF. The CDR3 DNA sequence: TGTGCCATCATGGCGACGCCTGGGAAAGATACGCAGTATTTT.

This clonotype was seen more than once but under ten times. The CDR3 DNA sequence: TGTGCCAGCAGCTTCCAGGCACGGCTAGCGGGAGAGAATGAGCAGTTCTTC. It encodes CASSFQARLAGENEQFF. The genes are TRBV7-9 and TRBJ2-1; 10 bases align to TRBD2. V shed 3 bases and J 7 bases; nucleotides not matched to a gene: 12. The CDR3 has 17 residues. Germline CDR1 SEHNR, CDR2 FQNEAQ (reference sequence).

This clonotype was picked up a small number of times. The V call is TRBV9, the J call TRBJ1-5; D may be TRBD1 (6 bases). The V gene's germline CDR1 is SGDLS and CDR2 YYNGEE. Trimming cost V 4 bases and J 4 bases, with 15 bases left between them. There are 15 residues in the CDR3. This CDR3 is CASSSSPGDNQPQHF. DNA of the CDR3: TGTGCCAGCAGCAGCTCTCCAGGGGATAATCAGCCCCAGCATTTT.

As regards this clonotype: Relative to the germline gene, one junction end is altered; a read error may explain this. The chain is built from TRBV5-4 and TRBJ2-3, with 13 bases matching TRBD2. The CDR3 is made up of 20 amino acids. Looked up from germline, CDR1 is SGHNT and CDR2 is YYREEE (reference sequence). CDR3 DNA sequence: TGTGTCAGCATCCCGACGGGACTAGCGGGAACCTTTGATCCGACAGATACGCAGTATTTT. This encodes CVSIPTGLAGTFDPTDTQYF. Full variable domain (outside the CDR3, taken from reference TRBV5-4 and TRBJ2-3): ETGVTQSPTHLIKTRGQQVTLRCSSQSGHNTVSWYQQALGQGPQFIFQYYREEENGRGNFPPRFSGLQFPNYSSELNVNALELDDSALYLCVSIPTGLAGTFDPTDTQYFGPGTRLTVL.

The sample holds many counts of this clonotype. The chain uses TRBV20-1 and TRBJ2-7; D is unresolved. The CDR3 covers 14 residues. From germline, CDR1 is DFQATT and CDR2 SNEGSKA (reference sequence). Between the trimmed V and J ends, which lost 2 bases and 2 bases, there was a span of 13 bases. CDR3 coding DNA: TGCAGTGCTAGATCCGATGGACCGACCTACGAGCAGTACTTC. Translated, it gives CSARSDGPTYEQYF.

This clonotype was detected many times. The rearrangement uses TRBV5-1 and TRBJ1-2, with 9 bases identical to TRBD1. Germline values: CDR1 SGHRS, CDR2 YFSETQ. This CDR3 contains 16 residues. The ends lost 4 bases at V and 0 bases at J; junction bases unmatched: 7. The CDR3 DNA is TGCGCCAGCAGCCCGACGGACAGGGGATCTAACTATGGCTACACCTTC. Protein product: CASSPTDRGSNYGYTF.

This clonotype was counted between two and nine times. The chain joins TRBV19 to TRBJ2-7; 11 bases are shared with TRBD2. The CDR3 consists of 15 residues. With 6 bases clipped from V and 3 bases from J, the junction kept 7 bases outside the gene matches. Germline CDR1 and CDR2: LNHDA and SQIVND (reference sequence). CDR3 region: CASSNATSGNYEQYF. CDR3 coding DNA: TGTGCCAGTAGCAATGCGACTAGCGGGAACTACGAGCAGTACTTC.

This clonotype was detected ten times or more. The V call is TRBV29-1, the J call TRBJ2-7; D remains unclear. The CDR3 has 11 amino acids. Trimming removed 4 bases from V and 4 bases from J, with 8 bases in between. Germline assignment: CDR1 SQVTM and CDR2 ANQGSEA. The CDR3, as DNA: TGCAGCGTTGGTGTTGGGTACGAGCAGTACTTC. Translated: CSVGVGYEQYF.

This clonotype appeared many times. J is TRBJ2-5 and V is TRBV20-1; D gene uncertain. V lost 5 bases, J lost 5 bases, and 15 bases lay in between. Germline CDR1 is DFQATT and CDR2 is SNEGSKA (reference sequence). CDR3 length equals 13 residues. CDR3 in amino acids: CSAPVFPAETQYF. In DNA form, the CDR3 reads TGCAGTGCTCCGGTCTTCCCGGCGGAGACCCAGTACTTC.

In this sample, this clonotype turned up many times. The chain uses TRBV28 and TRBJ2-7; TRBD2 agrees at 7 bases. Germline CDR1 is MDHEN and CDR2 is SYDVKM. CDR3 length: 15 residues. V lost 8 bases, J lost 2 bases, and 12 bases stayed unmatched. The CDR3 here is CASGRAGAPTYEQYF. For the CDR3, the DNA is TGTGCCAGCGGTAGGGCGGGAGCGCCCACCTACGAGCAGTACTTC.

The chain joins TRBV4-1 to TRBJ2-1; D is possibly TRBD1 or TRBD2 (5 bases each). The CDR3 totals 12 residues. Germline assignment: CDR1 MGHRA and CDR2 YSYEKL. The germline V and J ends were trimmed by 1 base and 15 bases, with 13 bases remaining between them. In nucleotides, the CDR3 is TGCGCCAGCAGCCAAGCTCGGGGCCGGGTGTTCTTC. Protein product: CASSQARGRVFF.

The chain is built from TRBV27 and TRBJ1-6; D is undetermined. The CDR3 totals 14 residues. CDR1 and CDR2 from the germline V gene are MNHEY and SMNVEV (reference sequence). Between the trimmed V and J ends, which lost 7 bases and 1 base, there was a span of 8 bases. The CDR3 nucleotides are TGTGCCAGCAAACTCCGGTCCTATAATTCACCCCTCCACTTT. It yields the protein CASKLRSYNSPLHF.

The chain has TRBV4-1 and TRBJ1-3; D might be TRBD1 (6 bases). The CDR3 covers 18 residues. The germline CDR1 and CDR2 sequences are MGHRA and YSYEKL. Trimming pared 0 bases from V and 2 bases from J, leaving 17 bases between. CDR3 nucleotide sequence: TGCGCCAGCAGCCAAGACACACCCCAGGGGCCACCTGGAAACACCATATATTTT. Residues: CASSQDTPQGPPGNTIYF.

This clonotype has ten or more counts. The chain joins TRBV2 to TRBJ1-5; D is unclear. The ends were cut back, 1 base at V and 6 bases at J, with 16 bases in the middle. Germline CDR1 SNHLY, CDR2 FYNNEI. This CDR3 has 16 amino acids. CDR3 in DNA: TGTGCCAGCAGTGAAGGACGCCGAATAATAAGTCAGCCCCAGCATTTT. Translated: CASSEGRRIISQPQHF.

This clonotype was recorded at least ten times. CDR3 sequence (DNA): TGTGCCAGCAGCTTGGTTAGCCGCTACGAGCAGTACTTC. Amino acid sequence: CASSLVSRYEQYF. The chain combines TRBV7-2 with TRBJ2-7, with D hard to call. With 3 bases removed from V and 3 bases from J, the gap between germline ends came to 9 bases. Germline V gives CDR1 SGHTA, CDR2 FQGNSA. CDR3 length: 13 residues. The variable domain in full, with the rest retrieved from reference TRBV7-2 and TRBJ2-7, is GAGVSQSPSNKVTEKGKDVELRCDPISGHTALYWYRQSLGQGLEFLIYFQGNSAPDKSGLPSDRFSAERTGGSVSTLTIQRTQQEDSAVYLCASSLVSRYEQYFGPGTRLTVT.

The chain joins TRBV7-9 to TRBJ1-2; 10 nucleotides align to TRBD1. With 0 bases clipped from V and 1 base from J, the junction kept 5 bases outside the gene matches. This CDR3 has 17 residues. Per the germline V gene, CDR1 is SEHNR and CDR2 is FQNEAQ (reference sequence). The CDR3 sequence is CASSLAGTGALNYGYTF. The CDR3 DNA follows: TGTGCCAGCAGCTTAGCCGGGACAGGGGCCCTTAACTATGGCTACACCTTC.

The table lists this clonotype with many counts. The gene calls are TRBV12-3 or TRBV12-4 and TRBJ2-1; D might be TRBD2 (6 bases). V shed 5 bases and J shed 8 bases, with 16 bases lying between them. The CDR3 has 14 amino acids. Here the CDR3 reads CASSHRERVDEQFF. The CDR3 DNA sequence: TGTGCCAGCAGTCACCGGGAGCGGGTTGATGAGCAGTTCTTC.

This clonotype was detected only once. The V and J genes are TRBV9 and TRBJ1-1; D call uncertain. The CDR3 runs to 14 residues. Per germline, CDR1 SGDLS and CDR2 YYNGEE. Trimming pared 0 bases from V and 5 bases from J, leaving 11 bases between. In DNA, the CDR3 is TGTGCCAGCAGCGTAGACACGGGGTTGACTGAAGCTTTCTTT. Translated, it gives CASSVDTGLTEAFF.